The clone carrying this T cell receptor (beta chain) was recorded a few times. Its antigen is currently unknown. The data were obtained in a study of cytomegalovirus exposure and HLA in healthy donors. Points from the study as a whole: The authors confirmed in vitro that a few CMV-associated chains were specific for CMV antigens.

Each donor was healthy, and each was a bone marrow donor. It was with 60 Vbeta and 13 Jbeta primers that the PCR ran. Authors' data handling: Unique TCR beta chains numbered approximately 80 million in a later analysis, with approximately 10 million shared. Profiling relied on immunoSEQ multiplex PCR, and the TCRdb table lists in-frame clones only, not all of them. That table furnishes V, J and clone size, whereas the DNA furnished D and trimming. The data contain 90,000 to 100,000 clones, roughly 80% of them seen just once; the ten biggest clones take up 1.5% to 2.5%. Input material: PBMCs. The origin of this receptor is a man aged 35 to 55 in good health and CMV-seronegative.

The CDR3 coding sequence is TGCAGCATACCCCCTGAGGGACAGCATCCTAAGGGGAACACTGAAGCTTTCTTT. This gives the protein CSIPPEGQHPKGNTEAFF. J is TRBJ1-1 and V is TRBV29-1; 7 bases line up with TRBD1. The CDR3 is made up of 18 amino acids. V lost 8 bases to trimming and J lost 1 base; unmatched junction nucleotides: 22. Per the germline V gene, CDR1 is SQVTM and CDR2 is ANQGSEA.